This T cell receptor beta chain was documented in a study of control samples from healthy donors and cancer patients. Clones were read by immunoSEQ multiplex PCR, and TCRdb kept only the in-frame ones, dropping some. The sample gives 40,000 to 60,000 clones, roughly 90% of which show up once; around an eighth is in the top ten. This sequence was found in a man between 60 and 75 years old with head and neck cancer. Material: PBMCs.

CDR3 nucleotides: TGTGCCAGAAAGGGTAGCGGGGGCCAGGGGACCCAGTACTTC. It encodes CARKGSGGQGTQYF. This rearrangement joins TRBV2 to TRBJ2-5, with TRBD2 identical over 9 bases. The CDR3 is 14 amino acids. CDR1 and CDR2 (germline): SNHLY, FYNNEI. The V segment lost 9 bases and the J segment 7 bases; nucleotides outside the gene matches: 12.